The TCR beta chain under discussion was sequenced for a study of identical twins. Overall study results and limits: The authors drew conclusions from cross-sectional statistical analysis rather than following the same donors. Out-of-frame beta chain sequences displayed weaker excess sharing between twins. Invariant MAIT and iNKT cells may have partly biased zero-insertion analyses.

This clonotype appeared a few times. Its specificity is not known. All of the donors were Caucasians in good health. MiXCR, run by TCRdb on the 5' RACE reads, gives a single entry per CDR3 protein. This table holds hundreds of thousands of distinct CDR3 sequences, over 9% found once. Germline CDR1 and CDR2: MGHDK and SYGVNS. This CDR3 has 15 amino acids. V was shortened by 2 bases and J by 4 bases, with 11 bases between the two germline ends. This sample was also put to use in a study of yellow fever vaccine responses in identical twins.

Sequences were obtained from PBMCs. This TCR was sampled from a woman aged 18 to 35 in good health. This chain joins TRBV25-1 and TRBJ2-2, with a weak D call TRBD1 (5 bases). The chain's CDR3 is CASSESRVITGELFF. The CDR3 DNA follows: TGTGCCAGCAGTGAAAGCAGGGTGATCACCGGGGAGCTGTTTTTT.